The 2 T cell receptor beta chains reported below all come from one sample, sequenced in a study of technical replicates of blood from a handful of donors. Some clones are missing from TCRdb's copy, which holds only in-frame ones; the method was immunoSEQ multiplex PCR. The repertoire holds roughly 85,000 clones, with around 94% as singletons. Sequencing input: T cells isolated from PBMCs. The source is a human donor in good health.

The chain joins TRBV6-5 to TRBJ2-5, with TRBD2 matching 7 bases. Germline V gene data show CDR1 as MNHEY and CDR2 as SVGAGI. V gave up 0 bases and J gave up 6 bases; unmatched junction bases: 7. This CDR3 spans 15 amino acids. The CDR3 region is CASSYSLRGGKTQYF. The CDR3 nucleotides are TGTGCCAGCAGTTACTCTCTTAGGGGAGGGAAGACCCAGTACTTC.

The V gene is TRBV7-6, the J gene TRBJ2-3; no definite D call. Germline values: CDR1 SGHVS, CDR2 FNYEAQ. Trimming left V 5 bases short and J 4 bases short, with 7 bases between. There are 12 residues in the CDR3. The CDR3 protein is CASSVRADTQYF. CDR3 DNA sequence: TGTGCCAGCAGCGTGCGTGCAGATACGCAGTATTTT.